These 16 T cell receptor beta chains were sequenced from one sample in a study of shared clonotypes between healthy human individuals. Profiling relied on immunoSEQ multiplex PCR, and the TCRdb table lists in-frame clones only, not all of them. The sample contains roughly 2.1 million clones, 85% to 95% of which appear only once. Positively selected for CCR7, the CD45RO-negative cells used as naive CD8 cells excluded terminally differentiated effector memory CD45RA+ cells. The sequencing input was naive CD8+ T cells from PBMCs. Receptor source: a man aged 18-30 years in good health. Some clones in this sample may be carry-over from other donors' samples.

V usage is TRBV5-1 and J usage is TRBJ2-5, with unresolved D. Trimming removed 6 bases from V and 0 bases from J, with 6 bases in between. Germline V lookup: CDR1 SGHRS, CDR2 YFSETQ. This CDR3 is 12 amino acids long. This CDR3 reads CASTGYQETQYF. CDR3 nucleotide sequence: TGCGCCAGCACTGGGTACCAAGAGACCCAGTACTTC.

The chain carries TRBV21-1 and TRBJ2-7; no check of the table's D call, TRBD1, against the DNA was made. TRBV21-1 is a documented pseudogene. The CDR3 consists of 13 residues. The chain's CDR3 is CASPGQGSYEQYF. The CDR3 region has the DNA TGTGCCAGCCCGGGACAGGGAAGCTACGAGCAGTACTTC.

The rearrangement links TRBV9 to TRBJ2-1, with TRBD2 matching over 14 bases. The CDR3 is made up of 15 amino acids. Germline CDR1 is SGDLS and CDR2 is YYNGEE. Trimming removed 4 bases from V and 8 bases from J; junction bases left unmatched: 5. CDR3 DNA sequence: TGTGCCAGCAGCCCGGGACTAGCGGGAGCCCATGAGCAGTTCTTC. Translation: CASSPGLAGAHEQFF.

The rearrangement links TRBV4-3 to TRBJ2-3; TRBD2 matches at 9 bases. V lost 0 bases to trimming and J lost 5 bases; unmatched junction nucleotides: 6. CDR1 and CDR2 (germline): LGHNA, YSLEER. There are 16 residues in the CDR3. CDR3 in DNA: TGCGCCAGCAGCCAAGAGGTAGCGGGAGTAGGAGATACGCAGTATTTT. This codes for CASSQEVAGVGDTQYF.

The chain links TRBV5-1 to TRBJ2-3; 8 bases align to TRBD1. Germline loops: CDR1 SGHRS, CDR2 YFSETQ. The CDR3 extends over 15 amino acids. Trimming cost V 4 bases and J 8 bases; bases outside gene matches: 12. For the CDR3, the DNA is TGCGCCAGCAGCCCTGGACAGGGCCCCCTTGGTACGCAGTATTTT. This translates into CASSPGQGPLGTQYF.

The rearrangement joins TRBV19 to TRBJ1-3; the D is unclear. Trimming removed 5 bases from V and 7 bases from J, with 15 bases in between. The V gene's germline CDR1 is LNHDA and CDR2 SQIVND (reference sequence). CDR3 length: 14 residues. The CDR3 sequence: CASSLGVRGNTIYF. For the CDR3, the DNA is TGTGCCAGTAGTTTGGGCGTTCGTGGGAACACCATATATTTT.

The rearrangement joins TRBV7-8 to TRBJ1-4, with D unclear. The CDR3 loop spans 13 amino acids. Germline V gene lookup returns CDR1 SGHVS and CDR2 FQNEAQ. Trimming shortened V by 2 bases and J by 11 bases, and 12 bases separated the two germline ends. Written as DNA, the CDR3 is TGTGCCAGCAGCTTATCGAGATCCGGTAAACTGTTTTTT. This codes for CASSLSRSGKLFF.

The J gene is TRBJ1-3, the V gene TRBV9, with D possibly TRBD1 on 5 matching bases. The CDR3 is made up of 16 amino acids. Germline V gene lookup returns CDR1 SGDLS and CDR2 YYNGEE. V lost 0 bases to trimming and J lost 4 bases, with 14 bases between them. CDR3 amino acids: CASSVGPAGRGNTIYF. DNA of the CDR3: TGTGCCAGCAGCGTAGGTCCGGCAGGGCGAGGAAACACCATATATTTT.

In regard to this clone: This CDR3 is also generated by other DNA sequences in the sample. The CDR3 DNA reads TGTGCCAGCAGCTCCGGCAGCACAGATACGCAGTATTTT. This sequence encodes CASSSGSTDTQYF. The J gene is TRBJ2-3, the V gene TRBV11-2; the D is unclear. CDR1 is SGHAT and CDR2 is FQNNGV in the germline V gene. The CDR3 has 13 residues. Trimming cost V 4 bases and J 0 bases, with 5 bases left between them.

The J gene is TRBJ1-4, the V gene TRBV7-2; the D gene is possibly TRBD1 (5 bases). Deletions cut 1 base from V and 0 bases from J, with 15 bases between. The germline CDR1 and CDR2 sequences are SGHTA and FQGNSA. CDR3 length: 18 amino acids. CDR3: CASSLVSARDATNEKLFF. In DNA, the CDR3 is TGTGCCAGCAGCTTAGTATCTGCCAGGGACGCAACTAATGAAAAACTGTTTTTT.

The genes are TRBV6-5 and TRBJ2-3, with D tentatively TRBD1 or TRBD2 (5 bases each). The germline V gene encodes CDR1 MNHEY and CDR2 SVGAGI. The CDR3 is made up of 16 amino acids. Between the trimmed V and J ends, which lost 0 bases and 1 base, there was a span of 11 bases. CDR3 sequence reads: CASSYSFTGRTDTQYF. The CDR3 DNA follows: TGTGCCAGCAGTTACTCGTTTACGGGACGCACAGATACGCAGTATTTT.

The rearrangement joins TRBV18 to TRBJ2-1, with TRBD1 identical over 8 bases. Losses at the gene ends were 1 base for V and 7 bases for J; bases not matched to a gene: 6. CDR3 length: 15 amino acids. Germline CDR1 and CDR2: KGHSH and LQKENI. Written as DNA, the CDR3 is TGTGCCAGCTCACCACGGACAGGGATTATGAATGAGCAGTTCTTC. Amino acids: CASSPRTGIMNEQFF.

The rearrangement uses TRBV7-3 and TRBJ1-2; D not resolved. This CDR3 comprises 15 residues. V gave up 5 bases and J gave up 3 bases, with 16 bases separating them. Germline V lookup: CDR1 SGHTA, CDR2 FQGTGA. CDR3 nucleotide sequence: TGTGCCAGCAGCCCATACGGAATAGACGACTATGGCTACACCTTC. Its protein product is CASSPYGIDDYGYTF.

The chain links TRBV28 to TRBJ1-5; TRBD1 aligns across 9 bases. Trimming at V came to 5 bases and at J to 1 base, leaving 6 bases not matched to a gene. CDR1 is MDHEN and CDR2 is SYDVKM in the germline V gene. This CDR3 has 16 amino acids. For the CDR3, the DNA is TGTGCCAGCAGTCTCCCCGGGACAGGGAGCAATCAGCCCCAGCATTTT. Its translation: CASSLPGTGSNQPQHF. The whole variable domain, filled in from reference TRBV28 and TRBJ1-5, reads DVKVTQSSRYLVKRTGEKVFLECVQDMDHENMFWYRQDPGLGLRLIYFSYDVKMKEKGDIPEGYSVSREKKERFSLILESASTNQTSMYLCASSLPGTGSNQPQHFGDGTRLSIL.

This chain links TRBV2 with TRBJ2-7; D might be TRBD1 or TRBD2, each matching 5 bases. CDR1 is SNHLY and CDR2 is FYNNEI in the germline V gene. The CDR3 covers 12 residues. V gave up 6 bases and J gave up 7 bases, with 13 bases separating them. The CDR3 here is CASRGRDWEQYF. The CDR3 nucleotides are TGTGCCAGCAGGGGACGCGATTGGGAGCAGTACTTC. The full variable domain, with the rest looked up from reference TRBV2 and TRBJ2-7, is EPEVTQTPSHQVTQMGQEVILRCVPISNHLYFYWYRQILGQKVEFLVSFYNNEISEKSEIFDDQFSVERPDGSNFTLKIRSTKLEDSAMYFCASRGRDWEQYFGPGTRLTVT.

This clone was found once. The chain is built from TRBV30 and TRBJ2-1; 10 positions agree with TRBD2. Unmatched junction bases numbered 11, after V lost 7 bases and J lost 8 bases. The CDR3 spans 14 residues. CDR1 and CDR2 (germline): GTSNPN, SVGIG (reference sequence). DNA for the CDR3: TGTGCCTCTACCGTAGCGGGAGGCGGGGATGAGCAGTTCTTC. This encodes CASTVAGGGDEQFF. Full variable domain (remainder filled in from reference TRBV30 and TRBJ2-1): SQTIHQWPATLVQPVGSPLSLECTVEGTSNPNLYWYRQAAGRGLQLLFYSVGIGQISSEVPQNLSASRPQDRQFILSSKKLLLSDSGFYLCASTVAGGGDEQFFGPGTRLTVL.